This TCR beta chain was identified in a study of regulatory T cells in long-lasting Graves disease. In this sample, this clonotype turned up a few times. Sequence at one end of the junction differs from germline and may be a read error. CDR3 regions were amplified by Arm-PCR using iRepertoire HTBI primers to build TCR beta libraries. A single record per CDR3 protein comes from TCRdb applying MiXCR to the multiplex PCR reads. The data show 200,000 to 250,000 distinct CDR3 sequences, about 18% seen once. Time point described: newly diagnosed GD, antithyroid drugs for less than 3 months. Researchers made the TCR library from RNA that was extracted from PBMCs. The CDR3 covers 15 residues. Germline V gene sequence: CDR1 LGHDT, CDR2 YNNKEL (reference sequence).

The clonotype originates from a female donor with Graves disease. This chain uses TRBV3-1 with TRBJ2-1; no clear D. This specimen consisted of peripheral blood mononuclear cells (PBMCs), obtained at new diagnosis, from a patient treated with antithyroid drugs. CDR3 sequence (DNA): TGTGCCAGCAGCCTCCGGGTACAATCCTACAATGAGCGGTTCTTC. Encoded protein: CASSLRVQSYNERFF.